These T cell receptor beta chains were read from a single sample in a study of cytomegalovirus exposure and HLA in healthy donors. The repertoire was sequenced with immunoSEQ multiplex PCR; TCRdb's copy has only in-frame clones and lacks some. The sample records about 74,000 clones, 94% being singletons. The specimen was PBMCs. These TCRs come from a man between 18 and 29 years old in good health and CMV-seropositive. CDR3s include the opening cysteine and the closing phenylalanine or tryptophan. The order of the fields is V gene, clone size, D gene, J gene, CDR3 protein, CDR3 DNA. The D gene is left open where the match is weak. Clone size is given for some rows only: seen once, a few or many times, or a class if the clone is expanded.

TRBV7-9	.	.	TRBJ2-7	CASSLTGFVYEQYF	TGTGCCAGCAGCTTAACGGGTTTTGTCTACGAGCAGTACTTC
TRBV5-1	once	TRBD2	TRBJ2-1	CASSFLAGGSYNEQFF	TGCGCCAGCAGCTTTCTAGCGGGAGGCTCCTACAATGAGCAGTTCTTC
TRBV5-1	.	TRBD2	TRBJ2-5	CASSLLRSTSGRPGVETQYF	TGCGCCAGCAGCTTGCTCCGATCGACTAGCGGGAGGCCGGGGGTTGAGACCCAGTACTTC
TRBV30	.	.	TRBJ2-5	CAWSVLGWETQYF	TGTGCCTGGAGTGTACTAGGGTGGGAGACCCAGTACTTC
TRBV28	.	.	TRBJ2-1	CASNSIDNEQFF	TGTGCCAGCAACTCGATAGACAATGAGCAGTTCTTC
TRBV30	.	.	TRBJ1-5	CAWSTGPNQPQHF	TGTGCCTGGAGTACAGGGCCCAATCAGCCCCAGCATTTT
TRBV19	.	TRBD1	TRBJ1-4	CASSHRGQANEKLFF	TGTGCCAGTAGTCATAGAGGACAGGCTAATGAAAAACTGTTTTTT
TRBV19	.	.	TRBJ1-3	CASSHRSVQGNTIYF	TGTGCCAGTAGTCACAGGTCCGTCCAAGGAAACACCATATATTTT
TRBV19	.	.	TRBJ2-3	CASSIRGSSTDTQYF	TGTGCCAGTAGTATCCGGGGTTCTAGCACAGATACGCAGTATTTT
TRBV6-5	.	TRBD1	TRBJ2-7	CASNGQGENPYEQYF	TGTGCCAGCAACGGACAGGGGGAGAACCCCTACGAGCAGTACTTC
TRBV7-2	.	.	TRBJ2-1	CASSGPQGPTYNEQFF	TGTGCCAGCAGCGGCCCCCAGGGGCCAACCTACAATGAGCAGTTCTTC
TRBV2	.	.	TRBJ2-3	CASGEAGSTDTQYF	TGTGCCTCCGGGGAGGCGGGAAGCACAGATACGCAGTATTTT
TRBV6-1	.	.	TRBJ2-5	CASSVMGRTVEETQYF	TGTGCCAGCAGTGTAATGGGGCGGACGGTAGAAGAGACCCAGTACTTC
TRBV4-1	.	.	TRBJ2-7	CASSQESGRRAGRDEQYF	TGCGCCAGCAGCCAAGAGTCGGGTCGGAGGGCCGGTCGGGACGAGCAGTACTTC
TRBV25-1	.	.	TRBJ1-4	CASSEFGGGNEKLFF	TGTGCCAGCAGTGAATTTGGGGGCGGGAATGAAAAACTGTTTTTT
TRBV7-9	.	TRBD1	TRBJ2-1	CASSSWDSSYNEQFF	TGTGCCAGCAGCTCGTGGGACAGCTCCTACAATGAGCAGTTCTTC
TRBV28	.	.	TRBJ1-5	CASVSPNQPQHF	TGTGCCAGCGTCTCTCCCAATCAGCCCCAGCATTTT
TRBV19	.	TRBD2	TRBJ2-3	CASSISPSGRRDTQYF	TGTGCCAGTAGTATCAGCCCTAGCGGGAGGAGGGATACGCAGTATTTT
TRBV28	.	TRBD2	TRBJ2-1	CASIMAGGTNEQFF	TGTGCCAGCATAATGGCGGGAGGTACGAATGAGCAGTTCTTC
TRBV9	.	.	TRBJ2-7	CASSVAPGSSYEQYF	TGTGCCAGCAGCGTAGCTCCAGGCAGCTCCTACGAGCAGTACTTC